This passage covers 19 T cell receptor beta chains from one sample sequenced in a study of identical twins. MiXCR, run by TCRdb on the 5' RACE reads, gives a single entry per CDR3 protein. The profile covers some 1,700,000 distinct CDR3 sequences, with less than 35% appearing a single time and around 0.3% taken by the ten largest. What was sequenced was cord blood. The receptors were sampled from a newborn girl in good health.

This clonotype was detected only a few times. The CDR3 is CASSRNFDDTQYF. The CDR3, as DNA: TGTGCCAGCTCACGCAACTTCGACGATACGCAGTATTTT. The V gene is TRBV18, the J gene TRBJ2-3; the D is unclear. CDR1 is KGHSH, CDR2 LQKENI, per germline. The CDR3 runs 13 residues. The V gene lost 4 bases and the J gene lost 6 bases, with 11 bases spanning the gap.

V is TRBV10-3 and J is TRBJ2-7; D is possibly TRBD1 or TRBD2 (6 bases each). The CDR3 covers 18 residues. Trimming shortened V by 5 bases and J by 1 base, and 24 bases separated the two germline ends. Germline lookup yields CDR1 ENHRY and CDR2 SYGVKD. CDR3 protein: CAISLRDTPGSGSYEQYF. In nucleotides, the CDR3 is TGTGCCATCAGTTTAAGGGACACCCCGGGTAGCGGTTCCTACGAGCAGTACTTC.

A remark on this clonotype: This clone may be a read error of a much larger clone one base away. This chain uses TRBV11-2 with TRBJ1-1; perhaps TRBD1 as D (6 bases). Germline V gene data show CDR1 as SGHAT and CDR2 as FQNNGV. This CDR3 is 13 amino acids long. The CDR3 sequence is CASSFGRDTEASF. The CDR3, as DNA: TGTGCCAGCAGCTTCGGGAGGGACACTGAAGCTTCCTTT.

The gene calls are TRBV5-1 and TRBJ2-3; D is undetermined. This CDR3 comprises 12 residues. V lost 6 bases, J lost 5 bases, and 10 bases lay in between. Germline CDR1 SGHRS, CDR2 YFSETQ. The CDR3 region is CASNLQGDTQYF. The CDR3 DNA follows: TGCGCCAGCAATTTACAAGGAGATACGCAGTATTTT.

This CDR3 reads CASSRRTSRTDTQYF. CDR3 DNA sequence: TGTGCCAGCAGCCGGAGGACTAGCCGCACAGATACGCAGTATTTT. The rearrangement joins TRBV13 to TRBJ2-3; 8 nucleotides agree with TRBD2. V was pared by 5 bases and J by 1 base, with 5 bases of the junction left unmatched. Germline V gene lookup returns CDR1 PRHDT and CDR2 FYEKMQ (reference sequence). The CDR3 length is 15 residues.

This clonotype was counted only a few times. The rearrangement links TRBV25-1 to TRBJ2-3, with D hard to call. CDR3 length: 15 amino acids. V was clipped by 1 base and J by 0 bases, with 8 bases between them. Per germline, CDR1 MGHDK and CDR2 SYGVNS. Here the CDR3 DNA reads TGTGCCAGCAGTGAATCACGTCCTAGCACAGATACGCAGTATTTT. Translation: CASSESRPSTDTQYF. Together with reference TRBV25-1 and TRBJ2-3, the CDR3 gives the full variable domain: EADIYQTPRYLVIGTGKKITLECSQTMGHDKMYWYQQDPGMELHLIHYSYGVNSTEKGDLSSESTVSRIRTEHFPLTLESARPSHTSQYLCASSESRPSTDTQYFGPGTRLTVL.

CDR3 loop: CASSLVPGQGTYGYTF. The CDR3 region has the DNA TGCGCCAGCAGCCTCGTCCCGGGACAGGGAACCTACGGCTACACCTTC. V is TRBV5-1 and J is TRBJ1-2, with 9 bases matching TRBD1. Looked up from germline, CDR1 is SGHRS and CDR2 is YFSETQ. This CDR3 spans 16 amino acids. Trimming cost V 4 bases and J 8 bases; bases outside gene matches: 15.

This clonotype was picked up a small number of times. As DNA, the CDR3 is TGCAGTGCGGAGACTAGCGGGGTTTCCTACGAGCAGTACTTC. Amino acids: CSAETSGVSYEQYF. This chain links TRBV20-1 with TRBJ2-7; 11 bases match TRBD2. Germline V gives CDR1 DFQATT, CDR2 SNEGSKA (reference sequence). V lost 6 bases, J lost 1 base, and 5 bases stayed unmatched. This CDR3 comprises 14 residues.

CDR3 in DNA: TGTGCCACTTTCCCGGGTGACGAGCAGTACTTC. Protein: CATFPGDEQYF. The chain combines TRBV2 with TRBJ2-5; D is undetermined. The end of the DNA aligns better with TRBJ2-7, so the J call may be wrong. The CDR3 length is 11 residues. Germline V gives CDR1 SNHLY, CDR2 FYNNEI.

V is TRBV11-2 and J is TRBJ1-2, with D unresolved. The CDR3 is 15 residues long. V was shortened by 4 bases and J by 0 bases, with 12 bases between the two germline ends. CDR1 is SGHAT, CDR2 FQNNGV, per germline. The DNA of the CDR3 is TGTGCCAGCAGCTCGACCGCCGGGGCTAACTATGGCTACACCTTC. This translates into CASSSTAGANYGYTF.

This clonotype has only a few counts. The V call is TRBV18, the J call TRBJ1-4; D is unclear. There are 14 residues in the CDR3. Germline V gives CDR1 KGHSH, CDR2 LQKENI. V lost 3 bases and J lost 4, with 9 bases in between. The CDR3 spells CASSPQQDNEKLFF. In nucleotides, the CDR3 is TGTGCCAGCTCACCCCAGCAGGATAATGAAAAACTGTTTTTT. The full variable domain, with the rest looked up from reference TRBV18 and TRBJ1-4, is NAGVMQNPRHLVRRRGQEARLRCSPMKGHSHVYWYRQLPEEGLKFMVYLQKENIIDESGMPKERFSAEFPKEGPSILRIQQVVRGDSAAYFCASSPQQDNEKLFFGSGTQLSVL.

This chain connects TRBV12-3 or TRBV12-4 to TRBJ2-5; tentative D call: TRBD2 (5 bases). CDR3 length equals 15 residues. The V and J ends lost 5 bases and 3 bases respectively, with 16 bases between them. CDR3 nucleotides: TGTGCCAGCAGTGCACCGGGAACCCCCAAAGAGACCCAGTACTTC. Its protein product is CASSAPGTPKETQYF.

CDR3: CASSQLIAGLNTGELFF. CDR3 nucleotide sequence: TGCGCCAGCAGCCAACTCATAGCGGGATTGAACACCGGGGAGCTGTTTTTT. V gene TRBV4-1 combines with J gene TRBJ2-2; 8 nucleotides line up with TRBD2. The germline V gene encodes CDR1 MGHRA and CDR2 YSYEKL. This CDR3 comprises 17 residues. V was clipped by 2 bases and J by 1 base; unmatched bases: 6.

The chain joins TRBV15 to TRBJ2-7, with 7 nucleotides matching TRBD2. The better agreement between TRBJ2-5 and the DNA end casts doubt on the J call. Germline assignment: CDR1 LNHNV and CDR2 YYDKDF (reference sequence). The CDR3 is 12 residues long. CDR3 region: CATQRGKETQYF. The CDR3 DNA follows: TGTGCCACCCAGCGGGGTAAAGAGACCCAGTACTTC.

This clonotype was counted a few times. CDR3 coding DNA: TGTGCCAGCAGCTTCCCGGCAGCTACGCAGTATTTT. Encoded protein: CASSFPAATQYF. This chain joins TRBV5-6 and TRBJ2-3; no definite D call. V dropped 2 bases and J dropped 8 bases, with 9 bases sitting between them. The CDR3 is made up of 12 amino acids. Germline V CDR1 and CDR2: SGHDT, YYEEEE.

The genes are TRBV29-1 and TRBJ2-3; the match to TRBD2 covers 10 bases. The CDR3 length is 14 residues. Germline V gives CDR1 SQVTM, CDR2 ANQGSEA. V trimming: 7 bases; J trimming: 5 bases; junction bases outside the gene matches: 9. CDR3 sequence reads: CSAGRGLARDTQYF. CDR3 coding DNA: TGCAGCGCAGGAAGGGGACTAGCGAGAGATACGCAGTATTTT.

This clonotype was found once. CDR3 nucleotides: TGTGCCAGCAGTTCCCCTCCCGGGACAGGGATGGACTACGAGCAGTACTTC. Its translation: CASSSPPGTGMDYEQYF. The chain couples TRBV28 to TRBJ2-4; the match to TRBD1 covers 9 bases. The J call may be incorrect, as the DNA end agrees better with TRBJ2-7. Germline V gives CDR1 MDHEN, CDR2 SYDVKM. The CDR3 is 17 residues long.

This chain connects TRBV25-1 to TRBJ2-1; D unresolved. The J call is uncertain, as TRBJ2-7 better fits the DNA end. The CDR3 is 16 residues long. Per germline, CDR1 MGHDK and CDR2 SYGVNS. Written as DNA, the CDR3 is TGTGCCAGCAGTGACACCTCAATACTACCCTACAATGAGCAGTACTTC. Its protein product is CASSDTSILPYNEQYF.

This clonotype was detected only a few times. This chain links TRBV27 with TRBJ2-7; 8 nucleotides line up with TRBD1. Germline V gives CDR1 MNHEY, CDR2 SMNVEV (reference sequence). The V segment lost 5 bases and the J segment 3 bases; nucleotides outside the gene matches: 9. The CDR3 consists of 15 residues. The CDR3 DNA reads as TGTGCCAGCAGTCCCATGGGGACAGGAGACTACGAGCAGTACTTC. Protein sequence: CASSPMGTGDYEQYF.